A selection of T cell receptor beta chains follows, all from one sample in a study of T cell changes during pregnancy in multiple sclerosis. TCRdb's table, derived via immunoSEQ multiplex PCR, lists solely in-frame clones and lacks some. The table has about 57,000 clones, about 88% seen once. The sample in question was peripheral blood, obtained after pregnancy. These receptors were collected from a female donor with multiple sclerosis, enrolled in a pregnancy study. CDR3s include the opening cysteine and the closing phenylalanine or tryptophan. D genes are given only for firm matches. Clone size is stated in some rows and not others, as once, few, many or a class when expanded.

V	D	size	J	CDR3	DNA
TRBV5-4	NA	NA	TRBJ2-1	CASSLSSIPSYNEQFF	TGTGCCAGCAGCTTGAGTAGCATTCCCTCCTACAATGAGCAGTTCTTC
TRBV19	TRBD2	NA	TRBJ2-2	CASSIRTGGPTGELFF	TGTGCCAGTAGTATTCGTACGGGGGGGCCGACCGGGGAGCTGTTTTTT
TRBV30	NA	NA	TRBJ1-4	CAWSRTGILEKLFF	TGTGCCTGGAGTCGAACAGGGATTTTGGAAAAACTGTTTTTT
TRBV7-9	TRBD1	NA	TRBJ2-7	CASSLGQGDYEQYF	TGTGCCAGCAGCTTAGGCCAGGGGGACTACGAGCAGTACTTC
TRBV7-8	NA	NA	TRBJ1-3	CASSQRDTIYF	TGTGCCAGCAGCCAGCGCGACACCATATATTTT
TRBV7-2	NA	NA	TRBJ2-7	CASSPKPQLYEQYF	TGTGCCAGCAGCCCAAAGCCACAGCTCTACGAGCAGTACTTC
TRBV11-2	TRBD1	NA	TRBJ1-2	CASSYTGQGGYGYTF	TGTGCCAGCAGCTACACGGGACAGGGCGGGTATGGCTACACCTTC
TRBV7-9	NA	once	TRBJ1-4	CASSLRGGKEKLFF	TGTGCCAGCAGCTTACGGGGGGGTAAAGAAAAACTGTTTTTT
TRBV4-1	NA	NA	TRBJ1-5	CASSQEGSQPQHF	TGCGCCAGCAGCCAGGAGGGCTCTCAGCCCCAGCATTTT
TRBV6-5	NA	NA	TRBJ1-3	CASSYAGTIYF	TGTGCCAGCAGTTATGCCGGCACCATATATTTT
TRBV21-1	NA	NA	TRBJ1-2	CASSKGRGTPQDRVNYGYTF	TGTGCCAGCAGCAAAGGTAGGGGGACTCCCCAGGACAGGGTTAACTATGGCTACACCTTC
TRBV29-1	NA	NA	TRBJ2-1	CSVATPFSRNEQFF	TGCAGCGTTGCCACACCCTTTTCACGCAATGAGCAGTTCTTC
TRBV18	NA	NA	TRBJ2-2	CASSSRQLETGELFF	TGTGCCAGCTCATCCCGACAGTTAGAGACCGGGGAGCTGTTTTTT
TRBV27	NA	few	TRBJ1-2	CASIFPGLVGYTF	TGTGCCAGCATTTTCCCAGGGCTGGTGGGCTACACCTTC